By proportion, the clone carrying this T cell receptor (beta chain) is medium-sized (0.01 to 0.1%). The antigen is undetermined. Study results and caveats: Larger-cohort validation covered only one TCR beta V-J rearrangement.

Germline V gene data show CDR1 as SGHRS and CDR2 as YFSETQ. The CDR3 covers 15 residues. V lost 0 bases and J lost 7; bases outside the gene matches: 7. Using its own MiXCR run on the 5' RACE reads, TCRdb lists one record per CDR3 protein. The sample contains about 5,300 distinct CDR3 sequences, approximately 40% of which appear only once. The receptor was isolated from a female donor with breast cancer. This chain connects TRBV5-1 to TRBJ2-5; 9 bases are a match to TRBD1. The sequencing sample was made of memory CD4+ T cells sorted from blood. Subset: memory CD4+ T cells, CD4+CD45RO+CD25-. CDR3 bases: TGCGCCAGCAGCTTGGGTCCGGGACAGGGTATGACCCAGTACTTC. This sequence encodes CASSLGPGQGMTQYF.